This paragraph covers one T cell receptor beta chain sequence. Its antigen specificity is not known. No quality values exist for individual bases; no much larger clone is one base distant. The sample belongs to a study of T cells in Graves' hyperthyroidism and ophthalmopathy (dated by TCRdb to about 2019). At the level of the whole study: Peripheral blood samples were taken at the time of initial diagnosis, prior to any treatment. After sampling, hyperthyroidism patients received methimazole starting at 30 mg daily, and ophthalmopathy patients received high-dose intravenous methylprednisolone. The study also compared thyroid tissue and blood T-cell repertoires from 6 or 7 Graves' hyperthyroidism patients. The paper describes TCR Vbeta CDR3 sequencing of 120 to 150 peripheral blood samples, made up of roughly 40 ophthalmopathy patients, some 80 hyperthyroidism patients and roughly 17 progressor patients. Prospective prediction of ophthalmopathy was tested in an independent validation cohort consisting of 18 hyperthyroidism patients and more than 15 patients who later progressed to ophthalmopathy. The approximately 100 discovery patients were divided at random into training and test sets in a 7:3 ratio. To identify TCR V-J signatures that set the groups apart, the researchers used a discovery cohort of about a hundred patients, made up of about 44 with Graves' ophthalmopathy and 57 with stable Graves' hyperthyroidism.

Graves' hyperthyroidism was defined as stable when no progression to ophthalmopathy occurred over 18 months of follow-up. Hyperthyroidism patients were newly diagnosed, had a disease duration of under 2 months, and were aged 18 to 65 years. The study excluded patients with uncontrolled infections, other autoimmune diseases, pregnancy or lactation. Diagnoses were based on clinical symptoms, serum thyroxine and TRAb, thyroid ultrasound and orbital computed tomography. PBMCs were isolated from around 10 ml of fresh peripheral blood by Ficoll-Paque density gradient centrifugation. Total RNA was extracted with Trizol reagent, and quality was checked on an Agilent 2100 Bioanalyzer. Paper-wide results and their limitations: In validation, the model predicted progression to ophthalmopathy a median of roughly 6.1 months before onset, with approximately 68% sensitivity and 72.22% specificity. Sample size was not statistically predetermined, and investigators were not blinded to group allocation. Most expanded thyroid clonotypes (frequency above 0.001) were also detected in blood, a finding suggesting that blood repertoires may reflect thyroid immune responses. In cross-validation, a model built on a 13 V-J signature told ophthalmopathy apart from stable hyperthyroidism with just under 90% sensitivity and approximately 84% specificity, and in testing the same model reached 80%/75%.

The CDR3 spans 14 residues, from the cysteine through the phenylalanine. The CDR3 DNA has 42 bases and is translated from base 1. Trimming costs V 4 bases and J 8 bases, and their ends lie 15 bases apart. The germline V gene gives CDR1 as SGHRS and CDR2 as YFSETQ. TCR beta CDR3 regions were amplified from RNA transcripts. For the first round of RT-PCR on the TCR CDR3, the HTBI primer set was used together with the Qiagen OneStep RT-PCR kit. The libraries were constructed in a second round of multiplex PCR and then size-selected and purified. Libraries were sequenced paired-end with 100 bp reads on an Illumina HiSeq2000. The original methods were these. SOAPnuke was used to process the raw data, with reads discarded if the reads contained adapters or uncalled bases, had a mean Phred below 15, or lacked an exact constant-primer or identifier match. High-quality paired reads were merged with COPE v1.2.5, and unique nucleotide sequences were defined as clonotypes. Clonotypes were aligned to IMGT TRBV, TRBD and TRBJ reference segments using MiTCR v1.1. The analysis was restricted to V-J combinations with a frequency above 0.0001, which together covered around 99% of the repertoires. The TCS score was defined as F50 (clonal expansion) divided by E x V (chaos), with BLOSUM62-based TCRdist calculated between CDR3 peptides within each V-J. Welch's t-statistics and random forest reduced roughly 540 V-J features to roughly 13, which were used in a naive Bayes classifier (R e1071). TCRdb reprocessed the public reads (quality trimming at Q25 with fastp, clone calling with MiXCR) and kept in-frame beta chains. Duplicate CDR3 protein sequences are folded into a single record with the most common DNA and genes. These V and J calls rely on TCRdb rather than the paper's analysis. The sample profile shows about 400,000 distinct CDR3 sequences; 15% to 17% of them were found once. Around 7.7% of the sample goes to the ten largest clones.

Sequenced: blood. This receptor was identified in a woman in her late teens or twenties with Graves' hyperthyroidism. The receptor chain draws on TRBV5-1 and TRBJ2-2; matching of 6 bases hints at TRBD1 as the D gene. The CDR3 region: CASSPPWGRGELFF. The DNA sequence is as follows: TGCGCCAGCAGCCCCCCTTGGGGGCGGGGGGAGCTGTTTTTT.